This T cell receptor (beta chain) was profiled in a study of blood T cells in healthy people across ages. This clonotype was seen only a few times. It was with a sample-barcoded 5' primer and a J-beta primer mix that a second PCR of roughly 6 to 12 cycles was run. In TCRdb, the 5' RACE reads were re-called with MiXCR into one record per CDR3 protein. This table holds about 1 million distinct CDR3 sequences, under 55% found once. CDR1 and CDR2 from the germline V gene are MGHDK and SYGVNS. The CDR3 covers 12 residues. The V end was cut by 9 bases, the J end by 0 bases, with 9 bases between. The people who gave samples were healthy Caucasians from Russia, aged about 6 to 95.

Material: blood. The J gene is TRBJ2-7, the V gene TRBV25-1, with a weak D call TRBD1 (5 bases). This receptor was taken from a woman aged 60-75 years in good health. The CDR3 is CASGHISYEQYF. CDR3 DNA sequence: TGTGCCAGTGGACACATCTCCTACGAGCAGTACTTC.